This TCR beta chain was obtained from a study of cytomegalovirus exposure and HLA in healthy donors. This clone was detected once. PCR involved 60 Vbeta and 13 Jbeta primers. Generated by immunoSEQ multiplex PCR, the TCRdb table keeps only in-frame clones and is missing some. The sample holds some 130,000 clones, roughly 74% seen once. This CDR3 is 16 amino acids long. V was cut by 1 base and J by 1 base, with 8 bases left in between. The germline V gene encodes CDR1 LGHNA and CDR2 YSLEER. This clonotype was sampled from a male donor in good health and CMV-seronegative. The specimen was PBMCs. This sequence joins TRBV4-3 and TRBJ2-6, with a possible D match to TRBD1 (6 bases). The CDR3: CASSQAGASGANVLTF. CDR3 DNA: TGCGCCAGCAGCCAAGCAGGGGCTTCTGGGGCCAACGTCCTGACTTTC.